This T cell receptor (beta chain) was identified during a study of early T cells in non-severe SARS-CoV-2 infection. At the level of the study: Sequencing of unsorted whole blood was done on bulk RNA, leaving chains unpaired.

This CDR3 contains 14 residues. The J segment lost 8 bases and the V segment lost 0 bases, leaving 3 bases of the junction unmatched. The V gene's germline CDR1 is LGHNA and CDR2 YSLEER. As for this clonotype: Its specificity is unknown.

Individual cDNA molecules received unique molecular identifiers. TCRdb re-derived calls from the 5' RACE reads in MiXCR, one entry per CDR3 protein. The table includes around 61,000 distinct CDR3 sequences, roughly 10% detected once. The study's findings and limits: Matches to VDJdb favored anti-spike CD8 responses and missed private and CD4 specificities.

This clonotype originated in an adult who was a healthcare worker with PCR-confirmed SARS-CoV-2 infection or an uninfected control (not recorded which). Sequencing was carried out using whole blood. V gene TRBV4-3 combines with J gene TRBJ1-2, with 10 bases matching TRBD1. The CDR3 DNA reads TGCGCCAGCAGCCAAGATCGGGACAGGGGCGGCTACACCTTC. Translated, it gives CASSQDRDRGGYTF.